This T cell receptor (beta chain) was recorded in a study of cytomegalovirus exposure and HLA in healthy donors. The study, taken as a whole, reports: Several of the most significant clusters appeared linked to common viral pathogens, based on a later analysis. The authors listed 150 to 200 TCR beta chains as cytomegalovirus-associated.

A remark on this clone: No antigen is known for it.

Both 60 Vbeta primers and 13 Jbeta primers went into the PCR. TCRdb keeps only in-frame clones here, not all; method: immunoSEQ multiplex PCR. This table has 200,000 to 250,000 clones, about two thirds appearing once. The CDR3 contains 18 residues. The V gene's germline CDR1 is LNHDA and CDR2 SQIVND (reference sequence). Trimming took 4 bases from V and 3 from J; bases not matched to a gene: 16. Sample: PBMCs. The chain joins TRBV19 to TRBJ2-7; 9 bases fit TRBD1. The receptor was isolated from a man aged 40-55 years in good health and CMV-seropositive. This CDR3 is CASSTSRSGTGTLYEQYF. In DNA form, the CDR3 reads TGTGCCAGTAGTACGTCCAGGTCCGGGACAGGGACTCTCTACGAGCAGTACTTC. Combining the CDR3 with reference TRBV19 and TRBJ2-7 gives the whole variable domain DGGITQSPKYLFRKEGQNVTLSCEQNLNHDAMYWYRQDPGQGLRLIYYSQIVNDFQKGDIAEGYSVSREKKESFPLTVTSAQKNPTAFYLCASSTSRSGTGTLYEQYFGPGTRLTVT.